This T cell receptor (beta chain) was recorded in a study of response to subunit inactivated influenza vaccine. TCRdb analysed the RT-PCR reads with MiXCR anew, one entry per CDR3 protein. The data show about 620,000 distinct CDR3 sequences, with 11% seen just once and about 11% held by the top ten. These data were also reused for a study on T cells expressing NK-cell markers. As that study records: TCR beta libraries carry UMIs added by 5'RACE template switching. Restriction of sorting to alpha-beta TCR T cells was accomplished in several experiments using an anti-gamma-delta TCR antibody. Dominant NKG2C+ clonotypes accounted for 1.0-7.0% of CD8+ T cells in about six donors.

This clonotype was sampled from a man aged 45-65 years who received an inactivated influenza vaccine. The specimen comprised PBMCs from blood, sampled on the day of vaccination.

The CDR3: CASSLAVTGYNEQFF. As DNA, the CDR3 is TGTGCCAGCAGCTTAGCAGTTACAGGGTACAATGAGCAGTTCTTC. This chain links TRBV7-2 with TRBJ2-1; the D gene is possibly TRBD1 (6 bases). The V gene lost 0 bases and the J gene lost 4 bases, with 10 bases spanning the gap. The CDR3 contains 15 residues. CDR1 is SGHTA, CDR2 FQGNSA, per germline.